This entry lists 10 T cell receptor beta chains sequenced from one sample in a study of shared clonotypes between healthy human individuals. Sequencing was performed with immunoSEQ multiplex PCR; in TCRdb, only in-frame clones are kept and a portion is missing. The sample holds millions of clones, 95% seen once. What was sequenced was naive CD4+ T cells sorted from blood. The subset: CD45RA+ positively selected. The receptors stem from a man younger than 30 in good health.

This chain connects TRBV5-6 to TRBJ1-1, with D uncertain. The CDR3 spans 17 residues. V shed 3 bases and J shed 2 bases, with 20 bases lying between them. Germline CDR1 and CDR2: SGHDT and YYEEEE. The CDR3, as DNA: TGTGCCAGCAGCTCAATACAAGTACGTCTTTCTAACACTGAAGCTTTCTTT. Translating it yields CASSSIQVRLSNTEAFF.

CDR3 sequence: CASRLASETGGHEQYF. The CDR3 DNA sequence: TGTGCAAGTCGCTTAGCGTCTGAGACAGGGGGCCACGAGCAGTACTTC. The chain links TRBV12-2 to TRBJ2-7; TRBD1, the table's D call, was not compared with the DNA. TRBV12-2 is flagged as a pseudogene. This CDR3 has 16 amino acids.

The V gene is TRBV11-2, the J gene TRBJ1-1, with D unclear. Trimming left V 6 bases short and J 6 bases short, with 11 bases between. Germline V CDR1 and CDR2: SGHAT, FQNNGV. This CDR3 is built from 12 residues. The CDR3 sequence: CASSPWEAEAFF. The CDR3 DNA reads as TGTGCCAGCAGTCCCTGGGAGGCTGAAGCTTTCTTT.

V gene TRBV5-1 combines with J gene TRBJ2-7, with D maybe TRBD1 (6 bases). CDR3 size: 15 residues. Germline values: CDR1 SGHRS, CDR2 YFSETQ. Trimming shortened V by 3 bases and J by 4 bases, and 17 bases separated the two germline ends. Written as DNA, the CDR3 is TGCGCCAGCAGCTGGGGGTCAGGGGCAGGTTACGAGCAGTACTTC. Its translation: CASSWGSGAGYEQYF.

This clone has only one observation. The V call is TRBV6-5, the J call TRBJ2-5; D is possibly TRBD1 (6 bases). Trimming took 4 bases from V and 7 from J, leaving 13 bases between them. This CDR3 has 13 amino acids. Germline V gene data show CDR1 as MNHEY and CDR2 as SVGAGI. The CDR3 DNA reads as TGTGCCAGCAGTTCGGGACATTCTACGACCCAGTACTTC. It specifies CASSSGHSTTQYF.

V usage is TRBV25-1 and J usage is TRBJ2-2; D gene uncertain. Between the trimmed V and J ends, which lost 7 bases and 6 bases, there was a span of 12 bases. The CDR3 consists of 13 residues. CDR1 MGHDK and CDR2 SYGVNS come from the germline V gene. The CDR3 reads CASNLGFAGELFF. The CDR3 DNA is TGTGCCAGCAATCTAGGGTTCGCCGGGGAGCTGTTTTTT.

The rearrangement uses TRBV18 and TRBJ1-6; no definite D call. The CDR3 loop spans 16 amino acids. Germline V gene lookup returns CDR1 KGHSH and CDR2 LQKENI. V dropped 4 bases and J dropped 4 bases, with 14 bases sitting between them. CDR3 DNA: TGTGCCAGCTCACTTTCGGAGACTGCTTATAATTCACCCCTCCACTTT. Translating gives CASSLSETAYNSPLHF. The whole variable domain, remainder taken from reference TRBV18 and TRBJ1-6, is NAGVMQNPRHLVRRRGQEARLRCSPMKGHSHVYWYRQLPEEGLKFMVYLQKENIIDESGMPKERFSAEFPKEGPSILRIQQVVRGDSAAYFCASSLSETAYNSPLHFGNGTRLTVT.

The chain has TRBV28 and TRBJ2-1, with a tentative D call TRBD2 (6 bases). CDR1 and CDR2 (germline): MDHEN, SYDVKM. Trimming removed 6 bases at V and 2 bases at J, with 11 bases between. The CDR3 has 14 amino acids. The CDR3 reads CASSLSGPYNEQFF. In nucleotides, the CDR3 is TGTGCCAGCAGCCTTAGCGGACCCTACAATGAGCAGTTCTTC.

This chain joins TRBV5-1 and TRBJ2-5, with D unresolved. The end of the DNA fits TRBJ2-7 better, so the J call may be wrong. This CDR3 contains 13 residues. Germline CDR1 SGHRS, CDR2 YFSETQ. CDR3 in DNA: TGCGCCAGCAGCTTGGTAGGGTACTACGAGCAGTACTTC. Translation: CASSLVGYYEQYF.

The chain employs TRBV6-6 and TRBJ2-1; 9 nucleotides line up with TRBD2. Germline values: CDR1 MNHNY, CDR2 SVGAGI (reference sequence). This CDR3 contains 13 residues. Germline trimming cut 8 bases from V and 10 bases from J; bases unmatched to any gene: 9. Here the CDR3 reads CASCSGLAREQFF. The CDR3 nucleotides read TGTGCCAGCTGCTCGGGACTAGCTAGAGAGCAGTTCTTC.